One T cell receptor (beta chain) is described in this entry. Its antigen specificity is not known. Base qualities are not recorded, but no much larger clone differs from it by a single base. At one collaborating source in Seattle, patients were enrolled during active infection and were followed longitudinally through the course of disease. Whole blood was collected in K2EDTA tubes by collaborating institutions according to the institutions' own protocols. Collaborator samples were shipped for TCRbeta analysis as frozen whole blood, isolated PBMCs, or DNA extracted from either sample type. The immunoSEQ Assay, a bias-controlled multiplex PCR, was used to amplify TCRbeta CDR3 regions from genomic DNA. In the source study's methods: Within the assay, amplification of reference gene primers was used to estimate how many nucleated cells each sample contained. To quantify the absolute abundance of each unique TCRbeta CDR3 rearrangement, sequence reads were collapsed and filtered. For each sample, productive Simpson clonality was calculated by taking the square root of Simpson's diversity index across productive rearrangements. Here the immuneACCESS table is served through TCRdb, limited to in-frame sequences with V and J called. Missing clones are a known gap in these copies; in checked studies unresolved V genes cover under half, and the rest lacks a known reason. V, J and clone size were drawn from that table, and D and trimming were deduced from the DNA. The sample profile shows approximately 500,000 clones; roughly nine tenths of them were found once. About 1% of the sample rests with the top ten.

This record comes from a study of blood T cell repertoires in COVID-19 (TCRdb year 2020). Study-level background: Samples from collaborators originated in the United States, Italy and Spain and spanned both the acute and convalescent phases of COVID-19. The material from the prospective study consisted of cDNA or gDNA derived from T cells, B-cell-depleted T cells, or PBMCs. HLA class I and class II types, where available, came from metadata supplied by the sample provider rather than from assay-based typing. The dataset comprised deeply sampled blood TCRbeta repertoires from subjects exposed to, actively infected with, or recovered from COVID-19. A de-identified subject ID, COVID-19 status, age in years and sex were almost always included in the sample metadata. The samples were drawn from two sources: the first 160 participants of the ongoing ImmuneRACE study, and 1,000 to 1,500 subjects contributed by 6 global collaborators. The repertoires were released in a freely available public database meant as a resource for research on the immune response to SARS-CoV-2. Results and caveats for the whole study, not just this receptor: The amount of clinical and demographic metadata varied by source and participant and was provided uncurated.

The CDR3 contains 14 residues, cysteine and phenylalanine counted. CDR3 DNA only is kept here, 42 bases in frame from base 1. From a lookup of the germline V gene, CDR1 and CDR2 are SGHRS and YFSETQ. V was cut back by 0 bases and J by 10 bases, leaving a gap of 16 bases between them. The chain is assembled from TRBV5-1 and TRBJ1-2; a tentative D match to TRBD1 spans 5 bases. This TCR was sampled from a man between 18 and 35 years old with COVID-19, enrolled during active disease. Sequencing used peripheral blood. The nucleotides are TGCGCCAGCAGCTTGGGACAGACTAGTCATGCCTACACCTTC. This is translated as CASSLGQTSHAYTF.